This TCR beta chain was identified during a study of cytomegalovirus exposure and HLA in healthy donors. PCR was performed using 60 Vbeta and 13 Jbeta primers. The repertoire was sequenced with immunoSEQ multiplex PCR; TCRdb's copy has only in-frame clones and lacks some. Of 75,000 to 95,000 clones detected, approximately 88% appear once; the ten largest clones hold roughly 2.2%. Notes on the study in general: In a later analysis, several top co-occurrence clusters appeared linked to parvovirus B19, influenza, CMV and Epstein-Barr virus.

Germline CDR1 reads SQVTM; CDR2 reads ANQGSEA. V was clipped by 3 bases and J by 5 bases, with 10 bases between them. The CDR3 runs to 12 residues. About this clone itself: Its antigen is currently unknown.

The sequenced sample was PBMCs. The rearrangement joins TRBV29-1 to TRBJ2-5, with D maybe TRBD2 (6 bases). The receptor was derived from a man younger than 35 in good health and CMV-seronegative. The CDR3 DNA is TGCAGCGTTGATGCGGGGATGGAGACCCAGTACTTC. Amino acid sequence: CSVDAGMETQYF.